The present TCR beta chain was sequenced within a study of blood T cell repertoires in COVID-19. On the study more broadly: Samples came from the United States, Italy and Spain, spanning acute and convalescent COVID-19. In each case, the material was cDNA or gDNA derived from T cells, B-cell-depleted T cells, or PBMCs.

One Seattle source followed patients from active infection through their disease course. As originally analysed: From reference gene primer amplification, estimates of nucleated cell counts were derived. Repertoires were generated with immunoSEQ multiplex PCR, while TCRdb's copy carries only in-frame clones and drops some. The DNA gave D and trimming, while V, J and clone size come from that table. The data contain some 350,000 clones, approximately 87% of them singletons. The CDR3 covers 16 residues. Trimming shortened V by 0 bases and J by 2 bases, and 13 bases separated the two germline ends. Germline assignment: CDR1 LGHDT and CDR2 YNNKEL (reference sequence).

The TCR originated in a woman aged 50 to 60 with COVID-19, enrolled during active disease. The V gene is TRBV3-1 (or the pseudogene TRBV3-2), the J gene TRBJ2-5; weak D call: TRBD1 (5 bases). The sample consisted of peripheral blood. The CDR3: CASSQDGRGNQETQYF. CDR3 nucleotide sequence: TGTGCCAGCAGCCAAGATGGTAGGGGAAATCAAGAGACCCAGTACTTC.